The 29 T cell receptor beta chains listed next were all sequenced from one sample in a study of blood T cell repertoires in COVID-19. The protocol was immunoSEQ multiplex PCR, while the TCRdb copy is restricted to in-frame clones and leaves out a portion. The top ten clones hold over 9% of a sample with a few hundred thousand clones, approximately 91% of them seen once. The specimen sequenced was peripheral blood. The receptors come from a woman aged 25-40 years with COVID-19, enrolled during active disease.

The rearrangement uses TRBV28 and TRBJ1-2; D is unclear. Germline assignment: CDR1 MDHEN and CDR2 SYDVKM. CDR3 length: 13 residues. V was pared by 2 bases and J by 4 bases, with 8 bases between. The CDR3 spells CASSLLGSYGYTF. The DNA for the CDR3 is TGTGCCAGCAGTTTACTGGGGAGCTATGGCTACACCTTC.

This rearrangement joins TRBV19 to TRBJ1-1; D might be TRBD1 (5 bases). This CDR3 contains 14 residues. Germline assignment: CDR1 LNHDA and CDR2 SQIVND (reference sequence). The ends were cut back, 6 bases at V and 0 bases at J, with 11 bases in the middle. In DNA form, the CDR3 reads TGTGCCAGTAGGTTGGGGGGGATGAACACTGAAGCTTTCTTT. Its protein product is CASRLGGMNTEAFF.

In this sample, this clone turned up once. The chain combines TRBV19 with TRBJ2-6, with TRBD1 matching 7 bases. Germline V gene sequence: CDR1 LNHDA, CDR2 SQIVND (reference sequence). Trimming cost V 2 bases and J 0 bases; bases outside gene matches: 7. The CDR3 extends over 18 amino acids. The CDR3 coding sequence is TGTGCCAGTAGTATAAGGGGACAGCGTCCCTCTGGGGCCAACGTCCTGACTTTC. Its protein product is CASSIRGQRPSGANVLTF. Using reference TRBV19 and TRBJ2-6 for the parts outside the CDR3, the full variable domain is DGGITQSPKYLFRKEGQNVTLSCEQNLNHDAMYWYRQDPGQGLRLIYYSQIVNDFQKGDIAEGYSVSREKKESFPLTVTSAQKNPTAFYLCASSIRGQRPSGANVLTFGAGSRLTVL.

This chain joins TRBV6-5 and TRBJ1-6; tentative D call: TRBD1 (5 bases). V shed 0 bases and J shed 6 bases, with 12 bases lying between them. Germline V lookup: CDR1 MNHEY, CDR2 SVGAGI. The CDR3 consists of 16 residues. CDR3 sequence (DNA): TGTGCCAGCAGTTACTCGAAATGGCAGGGTAATTCACCCCTCCACTTT. This translates into CASSYSKWQGNSPLHF.

On this clone: At the DNA level, this CDR3 is encoded by other sequences in the same sample as well. This chain uses TRBV13 with TRBJ2-1; D is unresolved. Germline CDR1 and CDR2: PRHDT and FYEKMQ (reference sequence). The CDR3 loop spans 12 amino acids. The germline V and J ends were trimmed by 5 bases and 5 bases, with 7 bases remaining between them. The CDR3 here is CASSIRNNEQFF. The DNA of the CDR3 is TGTGCCAGCAGCATTAGAAACAATGAGCAGTTCTTC.

V is TRBV3-1 (or the pseudogene TRBV3-2) and J is TRBJ1-2; D is undetermined. V was cut by 0 bases and J by 2 bases, with 7 bases left in between. CDR3 length: 14 residues. Germline V gene sequence: CDR1 LGHDT, CDR2 YNNKEL (reference sequence). CDR3 in amino acids: CASSQDATNYGYTF. The CDR3 DNA sequence: TGTGCCAGCAGCCAAGACGCGACAAACTATGGCTACACCTTC.

The rearrangement joins TRBV6-6 to TRBJ2-1; perhaps TRBD2 as D (5 bases). This CDR3 has 15 amino acids. Trimming took off 5 bases at V and 6 bases at J, with 17 bases between the two ends. Germline loops: CDR1 MNHNY, CDR2 SVGAGI (reference sequence). The CDR3 region has the DNA TGTGCCAGCAGTGCGGGCCTCGGGGTGGGCAATGAGCAGTTCTTC. Translating it yields CASSAGLGVGNEQFF.

The rearrangement links TRBV2 to TRBJ2-4; D might be TRBD2 (5 bases). Germline CDR1 and CDR2: SNHLY and FYNNEI. The CDR3 length is 11 residues. The germline V and J ends were trimmed by 7 bases and 8 bases, with 9 bases remaining between them. The CDR3 DNA reads as TGTGCCAGCAACAACGGGGACATTCAGTACTTC. This codes for CASNNGDIQYF.

The V and J genes are TRBV7-2 and TRBJ2-7; 11 bases fit TRBD2. The J segment lost 6 bases and the V segment lost 5 bases, leaving 6 bases of the junction unmatched. The CDR3 sequence is 14 residues long. Germline assignment: CDR1 SGHTA and CDR2 FQGNSA. The CDR3 protein is CASSPGTSGLEQYF. The CDR3 DNA sequence: TGTGCCAGCAGCCCTGGGACTAGCGGCCTCGAGCAGTACTTC.

The chain recombines TRBV4-1 with TRBJ2-1, with D hard to call. Trimming took off 2 bases at V and 0 bases at J, with 11 bases between the two ends. Germline V gene data show CDR1 as MGHRA and CDR2 as YSYEKL. CDR3 length: 16 residues. For the CDR3, the DNA is TGCGCCAGCAGCCAAATAGCTAAGAGCTCCTACAATGAGCAGTTCTTC. The encoded protein is CASSQIAKSSYNEQFF.

This clone was recorded only once. The CDR3, as DNA: TGTGCCAGCAGGGGACAGACGAACACTGAAGCTTTCTTT. This translates into CASRGQTNTEAFF. The V gene is TRBV2, the J gene TRBJ1-1; 7 bases match TRBD1. The CDR3 contains 13 residues. Trimming took 6 bases from V and 1 from J; bases not matched to a gene: 2. Germline V lookup: CDR1 SNHLY, CDR2 FYNNEI. The variable domain in full, with the rest retrieved from reference TRBV2 and TRBJ1-1, is EPEVTQTPSHQVTQMGQEVILRCVPISNHLYFYWYRQILGQKVEFLVSFYNNEISEKSEIFDDQFSVERPDGSNFTLKIRSTKLEDSAMYFCASRGQTNTEAFFGQGTRLTVV.

The chain has TRBV9 and TRBJ2-4; 11 bases line up with TRBD2. The CDR3 has 15 residues. Germline V lookup: CDR1 SGDLS, CDR2 YYNGEE. V was clipped by 4 bases and J by 9 bases; unmatched bases: 9. CDR3 sequence: CASSIKASGRSIQYF. The CDR3, as DNA: TGTGCCAGCAGCATCAAGGCTAGCGGGAGGAGCATTCAGTACTTC.

V usage is TRBV28 and J usage is TRBJ1-5, with TRBD1 identical over 7 bases. J lost 1 base, V lost 6 bases, and 3 bases had no gene match. Germline assignment: CDR1 MDHEN and CDR2 SYDVKM. This CDR3 is built from 14 residues. CDR3 region: CASRQGISNQPQHF. The DNA for the CDR3 is TGTGCCAGCAGACAGGGGATCAGCAATCAGCCCCAGCATTTT.

This rearrangement joins TRBV6-5 to TRBJ1-1; 8 bases fit TRBD1. The germline V gene has CDR1 MNHEY and CDR2 SVGAGI. This CDR3 region has 12 residues. The ends lost 4 bases at V and 8 bases at J; junction bases unmatched: 3. CDR3 DNA: TGTGCCAGCAGTTTCGACAGGGGCGAAGCTTTCTTT. It translates to CASSFDRGEAFF.

This chain's CDR3 is CASSRTGVTEAFF. CDR3 DNA: TGTGCCAGCAGCCGTACAGGGGTGACTGAAGCTTTCTTT. The chain has TRBV7-8 and TRBJ1-1; 7 bases map to TRBD1. Germline CDR1 SGHVS, CDR2 FQNEAQ. CDR3 length: 13 residues. The J segment lost 5 bases and the V segment lost 5 bases, leaving 5 bases of the junction unmatched.

Worth noting for this clone: The junction shows a germline mismatch at one end, possibly a read error. This chain links TRBV19 with TRBJ1-1; D might be TRBD1 (5 bases). This CDR3 is built from 13 residues. In germline, CDR1 is LNHDA, CDR2 SQIVND (reference sequence). CDR3 sequence (DNA): TGTGCCAGTAGGATAGACAGGAACACTGAAGCTTTCTTT. It encodes CASRIDRNTEAFF.

This clone turned up a few times. The gene calls are TRBV6-1 and TRBJ1-5, with D uncertain. CDR3 size: 12 residues. Trimming left V 2 bases short and J 12 bases short, with 11 bases between. CDR1 and CDR2 from the germline V gene are MNHNS and SASEGT. DNA of the CDR3: TGTGCCAGCAGTGAAAACATTTCAAACCAGCATTTT. It specifies CASSENISNQHF.

The chain uses TRBV11-2 and TRBJ2-3; 7 bases align to TRBD2. This CDR3 has 14 residues. Germline loops: CDR1 SGHAT, CDR2 FQNNGV. The J segment lost 7 bases and the V segment lost 4 bases, leaving 8 bases of the junction unmatched. CDR3 residues: CASSSWRESHTQYF. The CDR3 bases are TGTGCCAGCAGCTCGTGGCGGGAGTCTCATACGCAGTATTTT.

The gene calls are TRBV27 and TRBJ2-7; D gene ambiguous. Per the germline V gene, CDR1 is MNHEY and CDR2 is SMNVEV (reference sequence). Trimming left V 5 bases short and J 0 bases short, with 8 bases between. This CDR3 spans 13 amino acids. CDR3 in DNA: TGTGCCAGCAGTACTGGTGTCTCCTACGAGCAGTACTTC. Protein: CASSTGVSYEQYF.

This chain links TRBV5-1 with TRBJ2-1, with TRBD2 matching 13 bases. V was pared by 3 bases and J by 8 bases, with 8 bases of the junction left unmatched. This CDR3 is 16 amino acids long. The germline CDR1 and CDR2 sequences are SGHRS and YFSETQ. CDR3 nucleotide sequence: TGCGCCAGCAGCTCGGAAACTAGCGGGAGGGGCGATGAGCAGTTCTTC. This sequence encodes CASSSETSGRGDEQFF.

V gene TRBV9 combines with J gene TRBJ2-2, with no clear D. The CDR3 is 15 amino acids. From germline, CDR1 is SGDLS and CDR2 YYNGEE. Trimming cost V 0 bases and J 0 bases, with 6 bases left between them. This CDR3 is CASSVDFANTGELFF. The CDR3 region has the DNA TGTGCCAGCAGCGTAGACTTCGCGAACACCGGGGAGCTGTTTTTT.

The rearrangement uses TRBV28 and TRBJ2-1; D perhaps matches TRBD1 (6 bases). CDR3 length equals 15 residues. The V gene lost 2 bases and the J gene lost 5 bases, with 13 bases spanning the gap. From germline, CDR1 is MDHEN and CDR2 SYDVKM. Here the CDR3 DNA reads TGTGCCAGCAGTTTAATACAGGGTTTAAACAATGAGCAGTTCTTC. Protein sequence: CASSLIQGLNNEQFF.

The genes are TRBV6-5 and TRBJ1-5; TRBD1 is a possible D gene (6 bases). V gave up 11 bases and J gave up 0 bases, with 14 bases separating them. There are 14 residues in the CDR3. In germline, CDR1 is MNHEY, CDR2 SVGAGI. The CDR3, as DNA: TGTGCCTCGACTTTCAGGGGTAGCAATCAGCCCCAGCATTTT. It codes for CASTFRGSNQPQHF.

This clone showed up just once. J is TRBJ2-3 and V is TRBV5-1; possible D gene TRBD2, 6 bases. The germline gives CDR1 SGHRS, CDR2 YFSETQ. The CDR3 has 15 residues. V was pared by 0 bases and J by 2 bases, with 10 bases between. The CDR3: CASSLVGGNTDTQYF. CDR3 DNA sequence: TGCGCCAGCAGCTTGGTTGGGGGGAACACAGATACGCAGTATTTT.

The genes are TRBV28 and TRBJ1-5; D call uncertain. V was clipped by 2 bases and J by 3 bases, with 11 bases between them. CDR1 and CDR2 (germline): MDHEN, SYDVKM. This CDR3 contains 15 residues. CDR3 sequence (DNA): TGTGCCAGCAGTTTAACTATAGGTCACAATCAGCCCCAGCATTTT. It yields the protein CASSLTIGHNQPQHF.

The chain carries TRBV2 and TRBJ2-7, with TRBD2 matching 8 bases. The CDR3 is 13 residues long. Germline-derived CDR1 and CDR2 are SNHLY and FYNNEI. Unmatched junction bases numbered 6, after V lost 6 bases and J lost 5 bases. CDR3 sequence (DNA): TGTGCCAGCAGCTATAGCGGGACCCACGAGCAGTACTTC. This gives the protein CASSYSGTHEQYF. Based on the CDR3 plus reference TRBV2 and TRBJ2-7, the full variable domain is EPEVTQTPSHQVTQMGQEVILRCVPISNHLYFYWYRQILGQKVEFLVSFYNNEISEKSEIFDDQFSVERPDGSNFTLKIRSTKLEDSAMYFCASSYSGTHEQYFGPGTRLTVT.

The chain combines TRBV5-4 with TRBJ1-1; TRBD1 might be the D (5 bases). The CDR3 has 13 residues. V lost 0 bases to trimming and J lost 3 bases, with 6 bases between them. Germline CDR1 and CDR2: SGHNT and YYREEE (reference sequence). In DNA form, the CDR3 reads TGTGCCAGCAGCTTGGCAGGGTACACTGAAGCTTTCTTT. It yields the protein CASSLAGYTEAFF.

This clone appeared a single time. The chain uses TRBV7-9 and TRBJ2-5; weak D call: TRBD1 (5 bases). Germline CDR1 and CDR2: SEHNR and FQNEAQ (reference sequence). There are 14 residues in the CDR3. V was clipped by 1 base and J by 6 bases, with 12 bases between them. CDR3 nucleotide sequence: TGTGCCAGCAGCTTAGAGGCGCAGGGAAAGACCCAGTACTTC. As protein: CASSLEAQGKTQYF.

This clone was observed a single time. The rearrangement uses TRBV7-9 and TRBJ2-2, with D possibly matching TRBD2 (6 bases). Germline assignment: CDR1 SEHNR and CDR2 FQNEAQ (reference sequence). CDR3 length equals 14 residues. V dropped 1 base and J dropped 6 bases, with 9 bases sitting between them. CDR3 region: CASSLVGGAGELFF. CDR3 bases: TGTGCCAGCAGCTTAGTGGGGGGAGCCGGGGAGCTGTTTTTT.